One sample yielded the 25 T cell receptor beta chains listed below, sequenced in a study of blood T cell repertoires in COVID-19. TCRdb keeps only in-frame clones here, not all; method: immunoSEQ multiplex PCR. The sample lists some 110,000 clones; roughly 84% were seen once. Sequencing used peripheral blood. The receptors here all came from a woman between 65 and 79 years old with acute or convalescent COVID-19.

V and J are TRBV24-1 and TRBJ2-6; D gene uncertain. The length of the CDR3 is 19 residues. Trimming took off 5 bases at V and 0 bases at J, with 19 bases between the two ends. The germline V gene has CDR1 KGHDR and CDR2 SFDVKD. CDR3 sequence: CATSARQEPSLSGANVLTF. The CDR3 DNA reads as TGTGCCACCAGTGCCCGTCAGGAACCCTCTCTCTCTGGGGCCAACGTCCTGACTTTC.

This rearrangement joins TRBV30 to TRBJ1-4; D gene ambiguous. The germline V and J ends were trimmed by 3 bases and 8 bases, with 13 bases remaining between them. Germline-derived CDR1 and CDR2 are GTSNPN and SVGIG (reference sequence). The CDR3 is made up of 13 amino acids. CDR3: CAWRAGLDEKLFF. For the CDR3, the DNA is TGTGCCTGGAGGGCGGGATTGGACGAAAAACTGTTTTTT.

The rearrangement links TRBV6-6 to TRBJ1-4; 11 nucleotides agree with TRBD1. With 5 bases clipped from V and 4 bases from J, the junction kept 9 bases outside the gene matches. The V gene's germline CDR1 is MNHNY and CDR2 SVGAGI (reference sequence). The length of the CDR3 is 17 residues. Here the CDR3 DNA reads TGTGCCAGCAGTCGTATGGGACAGGGGGGTATTAATGAAAAACTGTTTTTT. This encodes CASSRMGQGGINEKLFF.

The V and J genes are TRBV5-1 and TRBJ1-2; D is unresolved. The CDR3 totals 12 residues. The germline CDR1 and CDR2 sequences are SGHRS and YFSETQ. V lost 2 bases to trimming and J lost 6 bases, with 8 bases between them. The CDR3 spells CASSFRTDGYTF. In nucleotides, the CDR3 is TGCGCCAGCAGCTTCCGAACAGATGGCTACACCTTC.

This clone was counted only a few times. The gene calls are TRBV11-2 and TRBJ1-3, with 11 bases aligning to TRBD1. CDR1 SGHAT and CDR2 FQNNGV come from the germline V gene. The V segment lost 0 bases and the J segment 5 bases; nucleotides outside the gene matches: 6. The CDR3 runs to 17 residues. The CDR3, as DNA: TGTGCCAGCAGCTTAGATGTTGGACAGGGGGCTAGAAACACCATATATTTT. Residues: CASSLDVGQGARNTIYF.

On this clone itself: Within the sample, other DNA sequences also encode this same CDR3. The chain couples TRBV7-3 to TRBJ2-1; 8 nucleotides line up with TRBD2. The CDR3 contains 15 residues. V dropped 1 base and J dropped 4; count of bases not matched to a gene: 3. CDR1 is SGHTA, CDR2 FQGTGA, per germline. The CDR3 sequence is CASSLSGGSYNEQFF. For the CDR3, the DNA is TGTGCCAGCAGCTTAAGCGGGGGGTCTTACAATGAGCAGTTCTTC.

The gene calls are TRBV5-1 and TRBJ2-5; TRBD1 is a possible D gene (7 bases). The length of the CDR3 is 16 residues. CDR1 and CDR2 from the germline V gene are SGHRS and YFSETQ. V gave up 4 bases and J gave up 5 bases, with 21 bases separating them. CDR3 residues: CASSPRLGRGEETQYF. The CDR3 nucleotides read TGCGCCAGCAGCCCCCGACTAGGCAGGGGGGAGGAGACCCAGTACTTC.

The chain has TRBV5-1 and TRBJ2-3; 8 bases line up with TRBD1. Germline-derived CDR1 and CDR2 are SGHRS and YFSETQ. Trimming at V came to 0 bases and at J to 0 bases, leaving 0 bases not matched to a gene. CDR3 length: 15 residues. The CDR3 coding sequence is TGCGCCAGCAGCTTGGGGGACAGGAGCACAGATACGCAGTATTTT. Its translation is CASSLGDRSTDTQYF.

The chain joins TRBV6-5 to TRBJ2-7, with 12 bases aligning to TRBD2. Germline V CDR1 and CDR2: MNHEY, SVGAGI. The CDR3 has 14 residues. The ends lost 5 bases at V and 4 bases at J; junction bases unmatched: 3. CDR3: CASSTTSGSYEQYF. CDR3 sequence (DNA): TGTGCCAGCAGTACGACTAGCGGGAGTTACGAGCAGTACTTC.

This chain uses TRBV7-6 with TRBJ1-1; tentative D call: TRBD1 (6 bases). The V gene lost 5 bases and the J gene lost 5 bases, with 18 bases spanning the gap. This CDR3 has 15 amino acids. CDR1 and CDR2 (germline): SGHVS, FNYEAQ. DNA of the CDR3: TGTGCCAGCAGCCACCTCCAGGACAGACCAACTGAAGCTTTCTTT. It encodes CASSHLQDRPTEAFF.

V is TRBV11-3 and J is TRBJ2-3, with 7 bases aligning to TRBD2. Germline CDR1 and CDR2: SGHNT and YENEEA. The ends lost 6 bases at V and 2 bases at J; junction bases unmatched: 8. The CDR3 runs 15 residues. The CDR3 reads CASSQSGLLTDTQYF. DNA for the CDR3: TGTGCCAGCAGTCAGTCGGGACTACTCACAGATACGCAGTATTTT.

This clone appeared a single time. This chain links TRBV12-5 with TRBJ1-6; D unresolved. This CDR3 is 14 amino acids long. Trimming pared 1 base from V and 10 bases from J, leaving 11 bases between. CDR1 is LGHNT and CDR2 is FRNRAP in the germline V gene. The CDR3 region has the DNA TGTGCTAGTGGTTTGGAAGCCAATTTATCACCCCTCCACTTT. Amino acid sequence: CASGLEANLSPLHF.

The rearrangement joins TRBV10-3 to TRBJ1-5; 7 nucleotides match TRBD1. Trimming took 4 bases from V and 3 from J; bases not matched to a gene: 3. From germline, CDR1 is ENHRY and CDR2 SYGVKD. There are 14 residues in the CDR3. This CDR3 is CAISVGGFNQPQHF. The CDR3 DNA sequence: TGTGCCATCAGTGTAGGGGGCTTCAATCAGCCCCAGCATTTT.

This clone appeared once. The gene calls are TRBV5-1 and TRBJ2-2; 7 nucleotides line up with TRBD2. J gave up 1 base and V 4 bases, and 7 bases lay outside the gene matches. This CDR3 has 16 residues. CDR1 is SGHRS and CDR2 is YFSETQ in the germline V gene. The CDR3 reads CASSLTSSGNTGELFF. The DNA of the CDR3 is TGCGCCAGCAGCCTGACGTCTAGCGGGAACACCGGGGAGCTGTTTTTT.

The V gene is TRBV5-1, the J gene TRBJ2-7; 8 positions agree with TRBD2. Looked up from germline, CDR1 is SGHRS and CDR2 is YFSETQ. CDR3 length equals 21 residues. With V trimmed by 1 base and J by 0 bases, 21 bases remained unmatched. CDR3 DNA sequence: TGCGCCAGCAGCTTGCCCGGAGACGGAGGTGTGAGAAGCGGGAGCTCCTACGAGCAGTACTTC. It codes for CASSLPGDGGVRSGSSYEQYF.

The chain carries TRBV2 and TRBJ2-7; 9 nucleotides agree with TRBD1. V dropped 10 bases and J dropped 6; count of bases not matched to a gene: 13. The CDR3 consists of 14 residues. CDR1 SNHLY and CDR2 FYNNEI come from the germline V gene. The CDR3 nucleotides are TGTGCCACCACACGAGGACAGGGGTATGGCGAGCAGTACTTC. This gives the protein CATTRGQGYGEQYF.

The chain uses TRBV6-5 and TRBJ2-3; the match to TRBD1 covers 9 bases. The CDR3 is 16 residues long. V gave up 2 bases and J gave up 4 bases; unmatched junction bases: 7. CDR1 and CDR2 from the germline V gene are MNHEY and SVGAGI. The CDR3 DNA is TGTGCCAGCAGTTACACCCGGGGACAGGGTGCAGATACGCAGTATTTT. As protein: CASSYTRGQGADTQYF.

The chain uses TRBV9 and TRBJ1-5, with D hard to call. The germline CDR1 and CDR2 sequences are SGDLS and YYNGEE. The CDR3 is 14 amino acids. Trimming removed 4 bases from V and 6 bases from J, with 14 bases in between. The CDR3 DNA is TGTGCCAGCAGCCAAACAAGCGGTGCTCAGCCCCAGCATTTT. It translates to CASSQTSGAQPQHF.

The chain is built from TRBV5-1 and TRBJ2-2; 8 positions agree with TRBD1. Germline V gene sequence: CDR1 SGHRS, CDR2 YFSETQ. This CDR3 comprises 15 residues. V dropped 3 bases and J dropped 3; count of bases not matched to a gene: 4. This CDR3 is CASSWVTGDTGELFF. The CDR3 DNA is TGCGCCAGCAGCTGGGTGACAGGGGACACCGGGGAGCTGTTTTTT.

This clone has only one observation. This chain links TRBV10-1 with TRBJ2-5; 7 bases are shared with TRBD1. Germline loops: CDR1 WNHNN, CDR2 SYGVQD (reference sequence). There are 16 residues in the CDR3. The V and J ends lost 8 bases and 2 bases, in that order; junction bases with no gene match: 14. The CDR3 protein is CASRHRDRHYQETQYF. DNA of the CDR3: TGCGCCAGCCGGCATAGGGACAGACACTATCAAGAGACCCAGTACTTC.

The CDR3 coding sequence is TGCGCCACCCCTTGCGACTTTTTCTCCTACGAGCAGTACTTC. It specifies CATPCDFFSYEQYF. V usage is TRBV10-1 and J usage is TRBJ2-7; D remains unclear. V lost 10 bases to trimming and J lost 0 bases, with 16 bases between them. The CDR3 spans 14 residues. The germline gives CDR1 WNHNN, CDR2 SYGVQD (reference sequence).

The gene calls are TRBV27 and TRBJ2-1, with 8 bases aligning to TRBD2. Trimming took 3 bases from V and 1 from J; bases not matched to a gene: 5. There are 16 residues in the CDR3. The germline CDR1 and CDR2 sequences are MNHEY and SMNVEV (reference sequence). CDR3 nucleotide sequence: TGTGCCAGCAGTTTGAGCGGGACTAGATCCTACAATGAGCAGTTCTTC. Its translation is CASSLSGTRSYNEQFF.

The chain couples TRBV5-1 to TRBJ2-7, with a tentative D call TRBD2 (5 bases). The germline gives CDR1 SGHRS, CDR2 YFSETQ. CDR3 length: 14 amino acids. V lost 0 bases and J 3 bases, leaving 10 bases between the germline ends. As DNA, the CDR3 is TGCGCCAGCAGCTTGGCCGTAGGGAGCTACGAGCAGTACTTC. Amino acid sequence: CASSLAVGSYEQYF.

This sequence joins TRBV23-1 and TRBJ1-5; TRBD1 is a possible D gene (5 bases). TRBV23-1 is given ORF status, its function remaining uncertain. CDR3 size: 16 residues. Trimming stripped 8 bases from V and 0 bases from J, with 17 bases between. This CDR3 reads CASAGGGGNSNQPQHF. Here the CDR3 DNA reads TGCGCCAGCGCGGGGGGAGGAGGGAATAGCAATCAGCCCCAGCATTTT.

The chain joins TRBV7-9 to TRBJ2-4; TRBD2 is a possible D gene (6 bases). CDR3 length equals 14 residues. Between the trimmed V and J ends, which lost 7 bases and 0 bases, there was a span of 10 bases. Germline values: CDR1 SEHNR, CDR2 FQNEAQ (reference sequence). The CDR3 DNA reads as TGTGCCAGCACCCGCGGGACAGCCAAAAACATTCAGTACTTC. Residues: CASTRGTAKNIQYF.